The 2 T cell receptor beta chains in this list originate from one sample, sequenced in a study of stem cell transplantation in POMP-related autoinflammatory disease. Study results and caveats: Patients with PRAID showed a restricted number of unique TRB V-J gene pairings. A trend toward lower repertoire diversity and greater clonality appeared in every analyzed T-cell subset of PRAID patients.

Using immunoSEQ multiplex PCR, the repertoire was profiled, and TCRdb retains in-frame clones only, with some absent. This table holds under 11,000 clones, 70% to 90% found once. For these TCRs, the target antigens are not known. The material sequenced was CD8+ T cells from PBMCs, taken before stem cell transplantation. Source of these receptors: a human donor with POMP-related autoinflammation and immune dysregulation (PRAID).

The rearrangement joins TRBV27 to TRBJ1-4, with 12 nucleotides matching TRBD1. The J segment lost 3 bases and the V segment lost 5 bases, leaving 19 bases of the junction unmatched. CDR3 length: 21 amino acids. Germline loops: CDR1 MNHEY, CDR2 SMNVEV (reference sequence). The CDR3 loop is CASSGLRGTGGKWGPNEKLFF. The CDR3 bases are TGTGCCAGCAGTGGCCTGCGAGGGACAGGGGGCAAGTGGGGCCCTAATGAAAAACTGTTTTTT.

The chain employs TRBV7-8 and TRBJ2-7, with 10 bases lining up with TRBD1. V shed 1 base, J shed 7 bases, and the junction held 7 bases outside the gene matches. The germline gives CDR1 SGHVS, CDR2 FQNEAQ. This CDR3 spans 15 amino acids. The CDR3 DNA reads as TGTGCCAGCAGCTTAGTGGTATGGACAGGGGGGGAGCAGTACTTC. It codes for CASSLVVWTGGEQYF. The complete variable domain, with remaining parts taken from reference TRBV7-8 and TRBJ2-7, reads GAGVSQSPRYKVAKRGQDVALRCDPISGHVSLFWYQQALGQGPEFLTYFQNEAQLDKSGLPSDRFFAERPEGSVSTLKIQRTQQEDSAVYLCASSLVVWTGGEQYFGPGTRLTVT.